Sequencing of this T cell receptor (beta chain) was carried out in a study of T cell changes during pregnancy in multiple sclerosis. The trim removed 1 base at V and 2 bases at J, leaving 5 bases unmatched. The CDR3 contains 16 residues. Germline V gene data show CDR1 as SEHNR and CDR2 as FQNEAQ (reference sequence). Sequencing was performed with immunoSEQ multiplex PCR; in TCRdb, only in-frame clones are kept and a portion is missing. This sample has tens of thousands of clones; 90% to 95% occur once, and the top ten carry approximately 0.99%. The starting material was peripheral blood, obtained in the first trimester of pregnancy. The TCR sequence derives from a female donor with multiple sclerosis, enrolled in a pregnancy study. This sequence joins TRBV7-9 and TRBJ1-3; 7 bases are a match to TRBD1. The chain's CDR3 is CASSLGQGGAGNTIYF. CDR3 in DNA: TGTGCCAGCAGCTTAGGACAGGGTGGCGCTGGAAACACCATATATTTT.